Below, 10 T cell receptor beta chains from the same sample are listed, as sequenced in a study of shared clonotypes between healthy human individuals. The table came from immunoSEQ multiplex PCR; TCRdb's copy has only in-frame clones and leaves some out. The table has some 1 million clones, about 70% seen once. Sequenced material: memory CD4+ T cells sorted from blood. The subset was: CD45RA-negative fraction. Receptor source: a young man in good health.

The rearrangement joins TRBV6-6 to TRBJ2-7; D unclear. The ends were cut back, 0 bases at V and 7 bases at J, with 7 bases in the middle. The CDR3 has 12 amino acids. Germline loops: CDR1 MNHNY, CDR2 SVGAGI (reference sequence). Here the CDR3 reads CASSYSRAEQYF. Here the CDR3 DNA reads TGTGCCAGCAGTTACTCAAGGGCTGAGCAGTACTTC.

V and J are TRBV18 and TRBJ1-1; D is perhaps TRBD1 (5 bases). Looked up from germline, CDR1 is KGHSH and CDR2 is LQKENI. This CDR3 has 14 amino acids. V was shortened by 1 base and J by 8 bases, with 14 bases between the two germline ends. DNA for the CDR3: TGTGCCAGCTCACCACGAACCGGGGGGGAAGAAGCTTTCTTT. Amino acid sequence: CASSPRTGGEEAFF.

This clone has more than one count but fewer than ten. J is TRBJ1-1 and V is TRBV7-9, with 8 bases that match TRBD1. Germline CDR1 is SEHNR and CDR2 is FQNEAQ (reference sequence). V was pared by 1 base and J by 6 bases, with 4 bases of the junction left unmatched. The CDR3 sequence is 14 residues long. The CDR3 DNA reads as TGTGCCAGCAGCTTAGGACAGGGGACCCCTGAAGCTTTCTTT. Its translation: CASSLGQGTPEAFF.

CDR3 amino acids: CASSQEGPTIFSYNEQFF. The DNA of the CDR3 is TGCGCCAGCAGCCAAGAAGGGCCTACTATCTTCTCCTACAATGAGCAGTTCTTC. The V and J genes are TRBV4-1 and TRBJ2-1; no firm D call. The V and J ends lost 0 bases and 0 bases respectively, with 15 bases between them. This CDR3 contains 18 residues. CDR1 and CDR2 (germline): MGHRA, YSYEKL.

The chain uses TRBV2 and TRBJ2-2; either TRBD1 or TRBD2 may supply D (5 bases each). Trimming removed 11 bases at V and 0 bases at J, with 10 bases between. The CDR3 is 13 residues long. Germline values: CDR1 SNHLY, CDR2 FYNNEI. As DNA, the CDR3 is TGTGCCTCGGGACGTACGAACACCGGGGAGCTGTTTTTT. As protein: CASGRTNTGELFF.

This clone has only a few counts. This sample also contains other DNA sequences that code for the same CDR3. The chain recombines TRBV6-1 with TRBJ1-6; D unclear. Germline V gene lookup returns CDR1 MNHNS and CDR2 SASEGT. The V end was cut by 2 bases, the J end by 7 bases, with 9 bases between. There are 14 residues in the CDR3. CDR3 protein: CASSESTPNSPLHF. CDR3 DNA sequence: TGTGCCAGCAGTGAATCGACCCCAAATTCACCCCTCCACTTT.

The chain has TRBV19 and TRBJ2-7; 7 nucleotides agree with TRBD1. V trimming: 5 bases; J trimming: 3 bases; junction bases outside the gene matches: 4. This CDR3 is 13 amino acids long. The germline V gene has CDR1 LNHDA and CDR2 SQIVND (reference sequence). CDR3 DNA sequence: TGTGCCAGTAGTTTGGGACAGTACTACGAGCAGTACTTC. Translated, it gives CASSLGQYYEQYF.

The chain employs TRBV5-1 and TRBJ1-6; no clear D. Trimming took off 0 bases at V and 9 bases at J, with 16 bases between the two ends. Looked up from germline, CDR1 is SGHRS and CDR2 is YFSETQ. This CDR3 is built from 16 residues. The CDR3 nucleotides are TGCGCCAGCAGCTTGGAGGGCGAGGGATTTAGTTCACCCCTCCACTTT. Amino acids: CASSLEGEGFSSPLHF.

CDR3 amino acids: CASSPGHTSNQPQHF. In DNA, the CDR3 is TGTGCCAGCAGTCCCGGACACACTAGCAATCAGCCCCAGCATTTT. The chain combines TRBV6-5 with TRBJ1-5; D is possibly TRBD1 (5 bases). Trimming took off 5 bases at V and 0 bases at J, with 11 bases between the two ends. The CDR3 runs 15 residues. The germline CDR1 and CDR2 sequences are MNHEY and SVGAGI.

J is TRBJ2-7 and V is TRBV6-1; D might be TRBD1 or TRBD2, each matching 6 bases. Germline assignment: CDR1 MNHNS and CDR2 SASEGT. Trimming cost V 0 bases and J 0 bases, with 15 bases left between them. The CDR3 length is 17 residues. The DNA for the CDR3 is TGTGCCAGCAGTGAAGCAATCCCAAGGGGGGCCTCCTACGAGCAGTACTTC. This encodes CASSEAIPRGASYEQYF.